This entry is about one T cell receptor (beta chain). The sample originates from a study of blood T cell repertoires in COVID-19. Looking at the study overall: Material from acute and convalescent COVID-19 was sourced from the United States, Italy and Spain. PBMCs, B-cell-depleted T cells, or T cells were the source of the cDNA or gDNA that made up the material.

In the original processing: Estimates of nucleated cell counts were drawn from the amplification of reference gene primers. Using immunoSEQ multiplex PCR, the repertoire was profiled, and TCRdb retains in-frame clones only, with some absent. V and J calls and clone size are given by that table; D and trimming were obtained from the DNA. The data show some 48,000 clones, more than 70% seen once. The sample was peripheral blood. The TCR originated in a human donor in a cohort sampled during active COVID-19.

This CDR3 is CASSRGLGETQYF. The CDR3 DNA reads TGTGCCAGCAGTCGGGGACTAGGAGAGACCCAGTACTTC. The gene calls are TRBV6-6 and TRBJ2-5, with 8 bases identical to TRBD2. This CDR3 spans 13 amino acids. With 5 bases clipped from V and 4 bases from J, the junction kept 3 bases outside the gene matches. Germline V gene sequence: CDR1 MNHNY, CDR2 SVGAGI (reference sequence).